These T cell receptor beta chains were read from a single sample in a study of T cell repertoires in cytomegalovirus infection. TCRdb called the reads again in MiXCR, with one record for every CDR3 protein. Counted here are 200,000 to 250,000 distinct CDR3 sequences, approximately 13% occurring once; the ten biggest clones make up roughly 1.7%. The sequenced sample was PBMCs. The origin of the receptors is a human donor in good health (CMV status not recorded). Some clones in this sample may be carry-over from other donors' samples. The conserved cysteine and the conserved F or W are not part of the CDR3 here. A D gene is named only where the DNA matches it firmly.

j_call v_call d_call cdr3_aa
TRBJ2-5 TRBV20-1 NA SARVPMPETQC
TRBJ2-7 TRBV5-1 TRBD2 ASSGRLAGGREQY
TRBJ2-2 TRBV20-1 TRBD1 SATDRRNTGELF
TRBJ2-5 TRBV11-1 TRBD2 ASSGWTSGGPSETQY
TRBJ2-5 TRBV7-2 NA ASSNQAGALGETQY
TRBJ1-2 TRBV2 NA EQRKEAEPYGYT
TRBJ1-1 TRBV28 NA ASKWAAARNTEAF
TRBJ2-2 TRBV29-1 NA SVEQRSLAGELF
TRBJ2-7 TRBV4-3 TRBD1 ASSQEGLSGQPYEQY
TRBJ2-3 TRBV20-1 NA SAERGGAHTQY
TRBJ2-3 TRBV19 NA ASSIMGQRGDTQY
TRBJ2-1 TRBV28 TRBD2 ASSLAETSGHNEQF
TRBJ1-5 TRBV14 NA ASSLSGGFNQPQH
TRBJ1-3 TRBV28 NA ASSTPGLGSGNTIY
TRBJ2-1 TRBV6-2/TRBV6-3 TRBD2 ASGSSRLAGGGNEQF
TRBJ2-5 TRBV7-2 NA ASSPLGAGETQY
TRBJ1-5 TRBV7-2 TRBD1 ASSLGRGRAPNQPQH
TRBJ1-3 TRBV12-3/TRBV12-4 NA ASSFAGVSGNTIY
TRBJ2-3 TRBV2 TRBD2 ASTGAGPSDTQY
TRBJ2-4 TRBV7-9 TRBD1 ASSFPDRGNIQY
TRBJ1-4 TRBV4-3 NA ASSQEEEKLF
TRBJ2-5 TRBV7-9 NA ASSPNTVPTGTQY
TRBJ2-7 TRBV7-2 TRBD2 ASRTASGSYEQY
TRBJ2-7 TRBV7-2 NA ASSETSGAFRNEQY
TRBJ2-3 TRBV14 NA ASSQIPGRKDTQY
TRBJ2-6 TRBV12-3/TRBV12-4 NA ASSFGSSGANVLT
TRBJ2-7 TRBV12-3/TRBV12-4 NA ASSFSVRGAEQY
TRBJ2-5 TRBV6-2/TRBV6-3 NA ASRSGTPIEETQY
TRBJ2-7 TRBV28 TRBD1 ASSTPGTGTGEQY
TRBJ2-1 TRBV6-2/TRBV6-3 NA ASSYGGRYNEQF
TRBJ1-1 TRBV7-2 NA ASSLEGGWDTEAF
TRBJ2-7 TRBV28 TRBD1 AAAGQGIPTRGDEQY
TRBJ2-7 TRBV7-2 TRBD2 ASSLGLANEQY
TRBJ2-5 TRBV5-6 TRBD1 ASRLRDRGLKETQY
TRBJ2-5 TRBV29-1 TRBD1 SGILPRGPETQY
TRBJ2-6 TRBV10-3 NA AISYQTGTGANVLT
TRBJ2-1 TRBV29-1 TRBD2 SVEAGPSSYNEQF
TRBJ2-7 TRBV5-1 TRBD2 ASSLGPLAGEEQY
TRBJ1-1 TRBV19 NA ASKDTRNTEAF
TRBJ1-6 TRBV7-2 NA ASSLAGSPLH
TRBJ1-4 TRBV29-1 NA SVGRATNEKLF
TRBJ1-1 TRBV7-2 NA ASSLTQGATEAF
TRBJ1-1 TRBV19 NA ASSPEGSYTEAF
TRBJ2-3 TRBV7-2 TRBD2 ASSLEVTGGPTDTQY
TRBJ2-1 TRBV7-2 NA ASSLGPRGLGDEQF
TRBJ1-1 TRBV4-3 NA ASSQEGVGRNTEAF
TRBJ1-2 TRBV28 NA ASSFGGVGGNYGYT
TRBJ1-2 TRBV12-3/TRBV12-4 TRBD1 ASSLGTDSGYT
TRBJ1-2 TRBV5-1 TRBD1 ASSYHRGQEGYT
TRBJ2-6 TRBV15 NA ATSRVPGDGANVLT
TRBJ2-1 TRBV7-2 TRBD1 ASSLGGQGYNEQF